Below, 28 T cell receptor beta chains from the same sample are listed, as sequenced in a study of T cells in Graves' hyperthyroidism and ophthalmopathy. Authors of the study amplified TCR beta CDR3 regions from RNA transcripts. Using the HTBI primer set, a first-round RT-PCR was run on the TCR CDR3. Using its own MiXCR run on the multiplex PCR reads, TCRdb lists one record per CDR3 protein. The sample records about 720,000 distinct CDR3 sequences, approximately 19% being singletons. Material for sequencing was blood. The source of these receptors is a woman aged 45-65 years with Graves' hyperthyroidism that later progressed to Graves' ophthalmopathy.

This clonotype appeared many times. This chain connects TRBV6-2 or TRBV6-3 to TRBJ2-5; 14 bases line up with TRBD2. Germline CDR1 and CDR2: MNHEY and SVGEGT. The ends lost 5 bases at V and 1 base at J; junction bases unmatched: 9. This CDR3 is 18 amino acids long. Here the CDR3 DNA reads TGTGCCAGCAGTCCCGGACTAGCGGGGGGACTCATCCAAGAGACCCAGTACTTC. As protein: CASSPGLAGGLIQETQYF.

The chain joins TRBV5-5 to TRBJ2-1; possible D gene TRBD1, 6 bases. The length of the CDR3 is 15 residues. V gave up 2 bases and J gave up 0 bases, with 9 bases separating them. Germline V gene lookup returns CDR1 SGHKS and CDR2 YYEKEE (reference sequence). In DNA, the CDR3 is TGTGCCAGCAGCTTTGGACAGACCTCCTACAATGAGCAGTTCTTC. It encodes CASSFGQTSYNEQFF. Supplemented by reference TRBV5-5 and TRBJ2-1, the full variable domain reads DAGVTQSPTHLIKTRGQQVTLRCSPISGHKSVSWYQQVLGQGPQFIFQYYEKEERGRGNFPDRFSARQFPNYSSELNVNALLLGDSALYLCASSFGQTSYNEQFFGPGTRLTVL.

This clonotype showed up many times. The chain combines TRBV11-1 with TRBJ1-1; 9 bases match TRBD1. There are 14 residues in the CDR3. Trimming cost V 4 bases and J 7 bases; bases outside gene matches: 7. Germline CDR1 SGHAT, CDR2 FQDESV (reference sequence). DNA of the CDR3: TGTGCCAGCAGCTCACAGGGGGCCGGAGATGAAGCTTTCTTT. Translated: CASSSQGAGDEAFF.

The CDR3 DNA is TGTGCCAGCAGCCAAGTGACTGGCAGGGCCATTCCTAGACCTGAAGCTTTCTTT. It codes for CASSQVTGRAIPRPEAFF. The chain employs TRBV3-1 and TRBJ1-1; tentatively, D is TRBD1 (5 bases). Trimming took 1 base from V and 6 from J, leaving 24 bases between them. This CDR3 spans 18 amino acids. Germline-derived CDR1 and CDR2 are LGHDT and YNNKEL (reference sequence).

Many counts were recorded for this clonotype. The chain carries TRBV27 and TRBJ2-3, with D tentatively TRBD1 (6 bases). Germline assignment: CDR1 MNHEY and CDR2 SMNVEV (reference sequence). Trimming left V 6 bases short and J 1 base short, with 17 bases between. The CDR3 has 16 amino acids. The CDR3 sequence is CASSLARDIRTDTQYF. The CDR3 DNA is TGTGCCAGCAGCTTAGCTCGGGACATCCGCACAGATACGCAGTATTTT.

The sample holds a few counts of this clonotype. This sequence joins TRBV5-8 and TRBJ2-2; 12 bases fit TRBD2. V gave up 2 bases and J gave up 6 bases; unmatched junction bases: 2. Germline CDR1 and CDR2: SGHTS and YDEGEE. This CDR3 has 15 residues. CDR3 amino acids: CASSLRLAGAGELFF. Written as DNA, the CDR3 is TGTGCCAGCAGCTTAAGACTAGCGGGGGCCGGGGAGCTGTTTTTT.

Ten or more counts support this clonotype. The rearrangement links TRBV11-2 to TRBJ1-4; maybe TRBD1 (5 bases). This CDR3 region has 15 residues. Between the trimmed V and J ends, which lost 3 bases and 0 bases, there was a span of 8 bases. Germline V gives CDR1 SGHAT, CDR2 FQNNGV. The CDR3 coding sequence is TGTGCCAGCAGCTTCGGGGACGCAACTAATGAAAAACTGTTTTTT. Its translation is CASSFGDATNEKLFF.

The J gene is TRBJ2-1, the V gene TRBV29-1, with no clear D. The CDR3 extends over 10 amino acids. Germline-derived CDR1 and CDR2 are SQVTM and ANQGSEA. V was cut by 0 bases and J by 7 bases, with 1 base left in between. This chain's CDR3 is CSVEENEQFF. The CDR3 DNA sequence: TGCAGCGTTGAAGAGAATGAGCAGTTCTTC.

The chain couples TRBV29-1 to TRBJ1-5; no clear D. V shed 7 bases and J shed 1 base, with 8 bases lying between them. CDR1 and CDR2 from the germline V gene are SQVTM and ANQGSEA. The CDR3 consists of 12 residues. The CDR3 reads CSAQESNQPQHF. The DNA for the CDR3 is TGCAGCGCTCAGGAAAGCAATCAGCCCCAGCATTTT.

As regards this clonotype: A much larger clone differs by one base, so this may be a read error. V is TRBV6-2 or TRBV6-3 and J is TRBJ1-5; a possible D gene is TRBD1 (6 bases). The CDR3 is 13 residues long. V dropped 8 bases and J dropped 6 bases, with 14 bases sitting between them. CDR1 is MNHEY and CDR2 is SVGEGT in the germline V gene. The CDR3, as DNA: TGTGCCAGCCGGAGTCTCAGGGGTCAGCCCCAGCATTTT. Protein sequence: CASRSLRGQPQHF.

There are many counts of this clonotype. The gene calls are TRBV11-2 and TRBJ1-2; D is perhaps TRBD1 (5 bases). The germline gives CDR1 SGHAT, CDR2 FQNNGV. This CDR3 spans 13 amino acids. Trimming took off 5 bases at V and 4 bases at J, with 11 bases between the two ends. The CDR3 nucleotides read TGTGCCAGCAGCCAGGAGGGGATCTATGGCTACACCTTC. Translating it yields CASSQEGIYGYTF.

The gene calls are TRBV6-1 and TRBJ1-4; tentatively, D is TRBD1 (6 bases). Germline V gene lookup returns CDR1 MNHNS and CDR2 SASEGT. The CDR3 consists of 14 residues. Trimming took 7 bases from V and 3 from J, leaving 12 bases between them. The CDR3, as DNA: TGTGCCAGCAATTTCCAGGGGCCTAATGAAAAACTGTTTTTT. It encodes CASNFQGPNEKLFF.

This clonotype has at least ten counts. The chain is built from TRBV3-1 and TRBJ1-2; TRBD1 agrees at 7 bases. Germline lookup yields CDR1 LGHDT and CDR2 YNNKEL (reference sequence). This CDR3 comprises 14 residues. V shed 3 bases, J shed 4 bases, and the junction held 5 bases outside the gene matches. CDR3 DNA sequence: TGTGCCAGCAGCCAGGTAGGGGGCAGCTATGGCTACACCTTC. This gives the protein CASSQVGGSYGYTF.

Only a few counts were recorded for this clonotype. This chain links TRBV30 with TRBJ1-5, with no clear D. The CDR3 runs 12 residues. V shed 4 bases and J shed 6 bases, with 10 bases lying between them. Per the germline V gene, CDR1 is GTSNPN and CDR2 is SVGIG (reference sequence). As DNA, the CDR3 is TGTGCCTGGAATAAAGACATTCAGCCCCAGCATTTT. Encoded protein: CAWNKDIQPQHF. Full variable domain (missing parts from reference TRBV30 and TRBJ1-5): SQTIHQWPATLVQPVGSPLSLECTVEGTSNPNLYWYRQAAGRGLQLLFYSVGIGQISSEVPQNLSASRPQDRQFILSSKKLLLSDSGFYLCAWNKDIQPQHFGDGTRLSIL.

Note on this clonotype: One base away lies a much larger clone, so this may be a sequencing read error. The conserved phenylalanine or tryptophan is not found at the CDR3 terminus, so this likely reflects a read error. The chain links TRBV3-1 to TRBJ1-5, with D possibly being TRBD1 (5 bases). V was clipped by 8 bases and J by 2 bases, with 7 bases between them. Germline values: CDR1 LGHDT, CDR2 YNNKEL (reference sequence). The CDR3 spans 12 residues. The DNA for the CDR3 is TGTGCCAGCTCCAGGGGCAATCAGCCCCAGCATCTT. Protein sequence: CASSRGNQPQHL.

This clonotype was recorded at least ten times. This chain's CDR3 is CASGPGLAGVTGELFF. The CDR3 DNA is TGTGCTAGTGGTCCGGGACTAGCGGGGGTTACCGGGGAGCTGTTTTTT. This rearrangement joins TRBV12-5 to TRBJ2-2; 14 nucleotides line up with TRBD2. Germline V lookup: CDR1 LGHNT, CDR2 FRNRAP. This CDR3 has 16 residues. V lost 5 bases and J lost 5; bases outside the gene matches: 4.

The table lists this clonotype with many counts. CDR3 loop: CASSQVQEDTQYF. The CDR3 nucleotides are TGCGCCAGCAGCCAGGTACAGGAGGATACGCAGTATTTT. This chain links TRBV4-1 with TRBJ2-3, with D perhaps matching TRBD1 (5 bases). Trimming cost V 3 bases and J 6 bases, with 10 bases left between them. The CDR3 totals 13 residues. Per germline, CDR1 MGHRA and CDR2 YSYEKL.

This clonotype turned up a few times. V is TRBV3-1 and J is TRBJ2-3; D is perhaps TRBD2 (6 bases). The CDR3 has 15 amino acids. V was pared by 2 bases and J by 3 bases, with 12 bases between. The V gene's germline CDR1 is LGHDT and CDR2 YNNKEL (reference sequence). The CDR3 sequence: CASSQTGVGTDTQYF. DNA for the CDR3: TGTGCCAGCAGCCAAACGGGGGTCGGGACAGATACGCAGTATTTT.

This chain uses TRBV29-1 with TRBJ2-5; D unclear. Trimming stripped 0 bases from V and 9 bases from J, with 14 bases between. CDR1 is SQVTM, CDR2 ANQGSEA, per germline. The CDR3 has 13 residues. The CDR3 spells CSVEDRLGKAQYF. In nucleotides, the CDR3 is TGCAGCGTTGAAGATCGTCTAGGAAAGGCCCAGTACTTC.

V gene TRBV6-5 combines with J gene TRBJ1-1, with unresolved D. The CDR3 runs 14 residues. The germline V and J ends were trimmed by 0 bases and 1 base, with 6 bases remaining between them. CDR1 is MNHEY and CDR2 is SVGAGI in the germline V gene. Here the CDR3 reads CASSYSSPNTEAFF. The CDR3 nucleotides are TGTGCCAGCAGTTACTCATCCCCGAACACTGAAGCTTTCTTT.

This clonotype was recorded many times. V and J are TRBV5-1 and TRBJ2-2; possibly TRBD1 or TRBD2 for D (5 bases each). V lost 0 bases and J 9 bases, leaving 15 bases between the germline ends. The length of the CDR3 is 15 residues. Germline V gene sequence: CDR1 SGHRS, CDR2 YFSETQ. The CDR3 nucleotides are TGCGCCAGCAGCTTGGAGGGGACGGACCAGCGGGAGCTGTTTTTT. Its protein is CASSLEGTDQRELFF.

This clonotype was counted ten times or more. This chain connects TRBV7-6 to TRBJ2-1, with 11 bases identical to TRBD1. CDR1 is SGHVS and CDR2 is FNYEAQ in the germline V gene. Trimming took 6 bases from V and 6 from J; bases not matched to a gene: 7. CDR3 length: 15 residues. CDR3 sequence: CASRHGTGGVNEQFF. CDR3 DNA: TGTGCCAGCAGACACGGGACAGGGGGTGTCAATGAGCAGTTCTTC.

This sequence joins TRBV6-2 or TRBV6-3 and TRBJ2-7; 7 nucleotides align to TRBD1. Germline CDR1 reads MNHEY; CDR2 reads SVGEGT. The CDR3 runs 13 residues. After removal of 10 bases from V and 0 bases from J, the junction contained 6 bases not matched to a gene. CDR3 sequence (DNA): TGTGCCACCATGGACAGGAGCTCCTACGAGCAGTACTTC. Its translation is CATMDRSSYEQYF.

The chain is built from TRBV10-2 and TRBJ1-1; a weak D match, TRBD1 (5 bases). Looked up from germline, CDR1 is WSHSY and CDR2 is SAAADI. The CDR3 has 16 residues. V dropped 2 bases and J dropped 4 bases, with 17 bases sitting between them. Here the CDR3 reads CASSELWGRVGTEAFF. For the CDR3, the DNA is TGCGCCAGCAGTGAGCTTTGGGGCAGGGTAGGCACTGAAGCTTTCTTT.

This clonotype has a count of ten or more. V usage is TRBV6-1 and J usage is TRBJ1-5; D is possibly TRBD1 (5 bases). Germline CDR1 MNHNS, CDR2 SASEGT. V dropped 2 bases and J dropped 4 bases, with 12 bases sitting between them. This CDR3 has 15 residues. The CDR3 nucleotides read TGTGCCAGCAGTGAAAGGGGCCAGGGAAATCAGCCCCAGCATTTT. Its protein product is CASSERGQGNQPQHF.

The gene calls are TRBV7-2 and TRBJ2-3; TRBD1 or TRBD2 may be the D gene (6 bases each). The germline V and J ends were trimmed by 2 bases and 1 base, with 13 bases remaining between them. CDR1 and CDR2 from the germline V gene are SGHTA and FQGNSA. The CDR3 loop spans 16 amino acids. Written as DNA, the CDR3 is TGTGCCAGCAGCTTATGGGCTAGGGGGGGCACAGATACGCAGTATTTT. This encodes CASSLWARGGTDTQYF. The full variable domain, in which reference TRBV7-2 and TRBJ2-3 provide the parts outside the CDR3, is GAGVSQSPSNKVTEKGKDVELRCDPISGHTALYWYRQSLGQGLEFLIYFQGNSAPDKSGLPSDRFSAERTGGSVSTLTIQRTQQEDSAVYLCASSLWARGGTDTQYFGPGTRLTVL.

The chain couples TRBV5-6 to TRBJ1-3; 11 bases map to TRBD1. Germline trimming cut 2 bases from V and 7 bases from J; bases unmatched to any gene: 5. The V gene's germline CDR1 is SGHDT and CDR2 YYEEEE. This CDR3 has 15 residues. Here the CDR3 DNA reads TGTGCCAGCAGCTTCGGGACAGGGGGTTCGAACACCATATATTTT. The encoded protein is CASSFGTGGSNTIYF.

Ten or more counts support this clonotype. This chain uses TRBV7-8 with TRBJ1-1; D remains unclear. The CDR3 loop spans 15 amino acids. V lost 5 bases to trimming and J lost 1 base, with 14 bases between them. Germline loops: CDR1 SGHVS, CDR2 FQNEAQ. CDR3 in DNA: TGTGCCAGCAGCGACCCATCTCTTGCGAACACTGAAGCTTTCTTT. Protein: CASSDPSLANTEAFF.